The 13 T cell receptor beta chains below were found in one sample sequenced in a study of blood T cell repertoires in COVID-19. The protocol was immunoSEQ multiplex PCR, while the TCRdb copy is restricted to in-frame clones and leaves out a portion. Among about 270,000 clones listed, approximately 90% were seen once. The sequencing input was PBMCs or T cells enriched from blood (not recorded which). The source of these receptors is a man aged 35 to 55 who had been exposed to COVID-19.

This clone has a single count. J is TRBJ2-7 and V is TRBV19; 7 positions match TRBD1. Germline-derived CDR1 and CDR2 are LNHDA and SQIVND (reference sequence). V was pared by 9 bases and J by 0 bases, with 8 bases of the junction left unmatched. The CDR3 consists of 14 residues. In DNA form, the CDR3 reads TGTGCCAGACCTCGGACAGGCACCTCCTACGAGCAGTACTTC. It is translated as CARPRTGTSYEQYF.

This clone was seen once. V is TRBV13 and J is TRBJ2-7; D gene uncertain. With 4 bases removed from V and 0 bases from J, the gap between germline ends came to 10 bases. Germline V CDR1 and CDR2: PRHDT, FYEKMQ (reference sequence). CDR3 length: 14 amino acids. The CDR3 reads CASSSGLSSYEQYF. CDR3 nucleotides: TGTGCCAGCAGCTCCGGTTTAAGCTCCTACGAGCAGTACTTC.

The gene calls are TRBV27 and TRBJ2-5, with D possibly being TRBD1 (5 bases). The CDR3 is made up of 14 amino acids. Germline V gene data show CDR1 as MNHEY and CDR2 as SMNVEV (reference sequence). V was clipped by 4 bases and J by 5 bases, with 14 bases between them. The CDR3 DNA is TGTGCCAGCAGTTCCGTCCAGGGTGGTGAGACCCAGTACTTC. Translating it yields CASSSVQGGETQYF.

The chain uses TRBV14 and TRBJ1-6; weak D call: TRBD1 (6 bases). There are 14 residues in the CDR3. The germline gives CDR1 SGHDN, CDR2 FVKESK. The V end lost 7 bases, the J end lost 4 bases, and 11 bases lay between the germline ends. Written as DNA, the CDR3 is TGTGCCAGCAATTCTGGACAGTATAATTCACCCCTCCACTTT. It encodes CASNSGQYNSPLHF.

This chain uses TRBV10-3 with TRBJ1-1, with TRBD1 matching over 10 bases. This CDR3 has 14 residues. Trimming took 7 bases from V and 2 from J; bases not matched to a gene: 4. Germline lookup yields CDR1 ENHRY and CDR2 SYGVKD. The CDR3 loop reads CAINRDRGNTEAFF. In nucleotides, the CDR3 is TGTGCCATCAACCGGGACAGGGGTAACACTGAAGCTTTCTTT.

This clone was detected only once. The chain joins TRBV9 to TRBJ2-2; 10 nucleotides line up with TRBD2. V shed 0 bases, J shed 4 bases, and the junction held 9 bases outside the gene matches. The length of the CDR3 is 18 residues. The germline V gene has CDR1 SGDLS and CDR2 YYNGEE. The CDR3 region is CASSVELAGPTGTGELFF. In DNA form, the CDR3 reads TGTGCCAGCAGCGTAGAACTAGCGGGACCGACGGGCACCGGGGAGCTGTTTTTT. Drawing the rest from reference TRBV9 and TRBJ2-2, the complete variable domain is DSGVTQTPKHLITATGQRVTLRCSPRSGDLSVYWYQQSLDQGLQFLIQYYNGEERAKGNILERFSAQQFPDLHSELNLSSLELGDSALYFCASSVELAGPTGTGELFFGEGSRLTVL.

There are a few counts of this clone. The rearrangement joins TRBV19 to TRBJ1-2; 10 nucleotides agree with TRBD1. Germline-derived CDR1 and CDR2 are LNHDA and SQIVND (reference sequence). CDR3 size: 15 residues. V shed 11 bases, J shed 6 bases, and the junction held 15 bases outside the gene matches. CDR3 sequence: CASESIQGQGNGYTF. The CDR3 DNA sequence: TGTGCCTCCGAAAGTATCCAGGGACAGGGGAATGGCTACACCTTC.

J is TRBJ1-4 and V is TRBV24-1, with 9 bases aligning to TRBD1. The V segment lost 4 bases and the J segment 2 bases; nucleotides outside the gene matches: 1. This CDR3 is 15 amino acids long. Germline V gene lookup returns CDR1 KGHDR and CDR2 SFDVKD. The chain's CDR3 is CATSDGQGTNEKLFF. CDR3 in DNA: TGTGCCACCAGTGACGGACAGGGGACTAATGAAAAACTGTTTTTT.

The rearrangement uses TRBV7-3 and TRBJ2-7, with TRBD2 as a possible D gene (7 bases). Trimming shortened V by 5 bases and J by 3 bases, and 17 bases separated the two germline ends. This CDR3 has 15 residues. Germline V gives CDR1 SGHTA, CDR2 FQGTGA. The CDR3 region is CASSQMGGAGYEQYF. CDR3 in DNA: TGTGCCAGCAGCCAGATGGGGGGGGCTGGCTACGAGCAGTACTTC.

The V and J genes are TRBV29-1 and TRBJ2-6, with TRBD1 identical over 10 bases. The CDR3 covers 15 residues. Germline trimming cut 4 bases from V and 4 bases from J; bases unmatched to any gene: 4. The germline gives CDR1 SQVTM, CDR2 ANQGSEA. CDR3 loop: CSVGTGGSGANVLTF. In DNA form, the CDR3 reads TGCAGCGTTGGGACAGGGGGATCGGGGGCCAACGTCCTGACTTTC. The full variable domain, its missing parts supplied by reference TRBV29-1 and TRBJ2-6, is SAVISQKPSRDICQRGTSLTIQCQVDSQVTMMFWYRQQPGQSLTLIATANQGSEATYESGFVIDKFPISRPNLTFSTLTVSNMSPEDSSIYLCSVGTGGSGANVLTFGAGSRLTVL.

The genes are TRBV18 and TRBJ2-2; 15 bases line up with TRBD2. This CDR3 has 17 amino acids. The V and J ends lost 0 bases and 6 bases, in that order; junction bases with no gene match: 2. Looked up from germline, CDR1 is KGHSH and CDR2 is LQKENI. The chain's CDR3 is CASSPPGTSGRPGELFF. The CDR3 bases are TGTGCCAGCTCACCACCTGGGACTAGCGGGAGGCCCGGGGAGCTGTTTTTT. Full variable domain (remainder filled in from reference TRBV18 and TRBJ2-2): NAGVMQNPRHLVRRRGQEARLRCSPMKGHSHVYWYRQLPEEGLKFMVYLQKENIIDESGMPKERFSAEFPKEGPSILRIQQVVRGDSAAYFCASSPPGTSGRPGELFFGEGSRLTVL.

The J gene is TRBJ1-5, the V gene TRBV4-2; D remains unclear. Germline CDR1 LGHNA, CDR2 YNFKEQ. Trimming stripped 4 bases from V and 3 bases from J, with 4 bases between. CDR3 length: 12 amino acids. CDR3 nucleotides: TGTGCCAGCAGCCTCTTCAATCAGCCCCAGCATTTT. Translating gives CASSLFNQPQHF.

The chain carries TRBV7-9 and TRBJ2-5; no clear D gene. The V gene's germline CDR1 is SEHNR and CDR2 FQNEAQ (reference sequence). The CDR3 covers 14 residues. The V and J ends lost 5 bases and 5 bases respectively, with 15 bases between them. The CDR3 sequence: CASSLLGLRETQYF. The CDR3 bases are TGTGCCAGCAGCCTCCTCGGTCTCCGGGAGACCCAGTACTTC.